The text below deals with one T cell receptor (beta chain). The entry originates in a study of T cells in Graves' hyperthyroidism and ophthalmopathy. The source material, RNA transcripts, was used to amplify TCR beta CDR3 regions. Using the HTBI primer set, a first-round RT-PCR was run on the TCR CDR3. TCRdb passed the multiplex PCR reads through MiXCR, listing each CDR3 protein once. The repertoire holds about 770,000 distinct CDR3 sequences, with about 17% as singletons. The diagnoses drew upon clinical symptoms, serum thyroxine and TRAb, thyroid ultrasound and orbital computed tomography. The receptor's source is a woman aged 50 to 65 with Graves' hyperthyroidism that later progressed to Graves' ophthalmopathy. The sequenced material came from blood.

CDR3 DNA: TGTGCCAGCAGCCCTTGGCGGACAGGAAGAGAGACCCAGTACTTC. This sequence encodes CASSPWRTGRETQYF. The rearrangement uses TRBV5-6 and TRBJ2-5, with 7 bases that match TRBD1. CDR1 is SGHDT, CDR2 YYEEEE, per germline. The CDR3 is made up of 15 amino acids. Germline trimming cut 4 bases from V and 4 bases from J; bases unmatched to any gene: 10.